These T cell receptor beta chains were read from a single sample in a study of T-cell reconstitution after alpha-beta-depleted transplantation in children. TCRdb reanalysed the PCR reads using MiXCR and keeps one entry per CDR3 protein. The sample records roughly 300,000 distinct CDR3 sequences, about 10% being singletons. Sequences were derived from PBMCs from the stem cell graft donor, sampled from the stem cell graft. The receptors shown here come from a human donor who donated a stem cell graft to a child with SCID. Both conserved end residues are part of each CDR3. Each record gives: V gene, J gene, clone size, D gene, CDR3 protein, CDR3 DNA. A D gene is named only where the DNA matches it firmly. Clone size is stated in some rows and not others, as once, few, many or a class when expanded.

>TRBV11-3|TRBJ2-2|NA|NA
CASSLYSPTGELFF
TGTGCCAGCAGCTTGTACAGTCCGACCGGGGAGCTGTTTTTT
>TRBV12-3/TRBV12-4|TRBJ1-1|many|NA
CASSPPARGGEAFF
TGTGCCAGCAGTCCGCCAGCACGGGGAGGAGAAGCTTTCTTT
>TRBV7-9|TRBJ1-1|NA|NA
CASSFSTGTKAFF
TGTGCCAGCAGCTTTAGTACTGGCACTAAAGCTTTCTTT
>TRBV11-1|TRBJ2-1|NA|TRBD1
CASSSPRDRVTNEQFF
TGTGCCAGCAGCTCCCCCCGGGACAGGGTGACAAATGAGCAGTTCTTC
>TRBV9|TRBJ2-5|NA|NA
CASSGRGGYQETQYF
TGTGCCAGCAGCGGACGAGGGGGGTACCAAGAGACCCAGTACTTC
>TRBV10-3|TRBJ2-3|many|TRBD2
CAISGRTSGGGDTQYF
TGTGCCATCAGTGGTCGGACTAGCGGGGGAGGTGATACGCAGTATTTT
>TRBV3-1|TRBJ2-5|few|NA
CASSPPGWRRETQYF
TGTGCCAGCAGCCCTCCGGGGTGGAGGAGAGAGACCCAGTACTTC
>TRBV7-8|TRBJ1-5|NA|NA
CASSKDGSNQPQHF
TGTGCCAGCAGCAAGGACGGCAGCAATCAGCCCCAGCATTTT
>TRBV25-1|TRBJ2-5|few|NA
CASTEAYQETQYF
TGTGCCAGCACTGAAGCGTACCAAGAGACCCAGTACTTC
>TRBV15|TRBJ2-1|NA|TRBD1
CATSRRTGDRNEQFF
TGTGCCACCAGCAGGAGGACAGGTGACCGCAATGAGCAGTTCTTC
>TRBV20-1|TRBJ1-1|few|TRBD1
CSARGDRSLNTEAFF
TGCAGTGCTAGAGGGGACAGGTCCCTGAACACTGAAGCTTTCTTT
>TRBV12-3/TRBV12-4|TRBJ2-1|NA|NA
CASTLDFPYNEQFF
TGTGCCAGCACTTTGGACTTTCCATACAATGAGCAGTTCTTC
>TRBV5-5|TRBJ2-5|NA|TRBD1
CASSWTGTTETQYF
TGTGCCAGCAGCTGGACAGGGACGACGGAGACCCAGTACTTC
>TRBV12-3/TRBV12-4|TRBJ1-2|few|NA
CASRRGLVFYGYTF
TGTGCCAGCAGACGCGGACTCGTTTTCTATGGCTACACCTTC
>TRBV5-1|TRBJ2-1|many|NA
CASSLAVNNEQFF
TGCGCCAGCAGCTTGGCCGTTAACAATGAGCAGTTCTTC
>TRBV21-1|TRBJ2-3|NA|NA
CASSKLTGRRSTDTQYF
TGTGCCAGCAGCAAGCTTACAGGGCGGCGGAGCACAGATACGCAGTATTTT
>TRBV25-1|TRBJ2-3|few|NA
CASSTRGDTLITDTQYF
TGTGCCAGCAGTACTCGAGGGGACACTTTAATCACAGATACGCAGTATTTT
>TRBV12-3/TRBV12-4|TRBJ2-1|many|NA
CASSFPGPSREEQFF
TGTGCCAGCAGTTTTCCGGGGCCGTCCCGTGAGGAGCAGTTCTTC
>TRBV15|TRBJ2-2|few|NA
CATSRWGADTGELFF
TGTGCCACCAGCAGATGGGGCGCCGACACCGGGGAGCTGTTTTTT
>TRBV6-5|TRBJ1-6|NA|NA
CASSYNREGISPLHF
TGTGCCAGCAGTTACAACAGAGAGGGGATTTCACCCCTCCACTTT
>TRBV4-1|TRBJ2-3|few|TRBD1
CASSPFRDREDTQYF
TGCGCCAGCAGCCCATTCCGGGACAGGGAAGATACGCAGTATTTT
>TRBV29-1|TRBJ2-7|NA|NA
CSAEDSEPYEQYF
TGCAGCGCCGAAGACAGCGAGCCCTACGAGCAGTACTTC
>TRBV5-1|TRBJ2-2|many|TRBD2
CASSDRTSGFITGELFF
TGCGCCAGCAGCGACAGGACTAGCGGCTTTATCACCGGGGAGCTGTTTTTT
>TRBV12-3/TRBV12-4|TRBJ2-3|NA|TRBD2
CASSLYTASGGAGDTQYF
TGTGCCAGCAGTTTATATACCGCTAGCGGGGGGGCGGGAGATACGCAGTATTTT
>TRBV4-2|TRBJ1-1|few|NA
CASSQEFGTEAFF
TGTGCCAGCAGCCAAGAGTTTGGGACTGAAGCTTTCTTT
>TRBV7-3|TRBJ2-1|few|NA
CASSLYRGTGEWAEQFF
TGTGCCAGCAGCTTATACAGGGGCACGGGAGAATGGGCTGAGCAGTTCTTC
>TRBV12-3/TRBV12-4|TRBJ2-7|many|NA
CASSPGEGQGLTYEQYF
TGTGCCAGCAGCCCGGGGGAAGGACAGGGACTAACCTACGAGCAGTACTTC
>TRBV20-1|TRBJ2-5|NA|TRBD1
CSARRETGWETQYF
TGCAGTGCTAGGAGGGAGACAGGGTGGGAGACCCAGTACTTT
>TRBV24-1|TRBJ2-3|few|TRBD2
CATSAGGPADTQYF
TGTGCCACCAGTGCGGGGGGGCCTGCAGATACGCAGTATTTT
>TRBV5-1|TRBJ2-2|many|NA
CASSLAGGTGTTGELFF
TGCGCCAGCAGCTTGGCGGGGGGCACAGGGACCACCGGGGAGCTGTTTTTT
>TRBV11-2|TRBJ2-6|NA|NA
CASSLVSLNVLTF
TGTGCCAGCAGCTTAGTTAGCCTCAACGTCCTGACTTTC
>TRBV4-1|TRBJ2-2|NA|NA
CASSQASTNTGELFF
TGCGCCAGCAGCCAAGCCAGCACGAACACCGGGGAGCTGTTTTTT
>TRBV5-1|TRBJ2-3|many|NA
CASSRGVETDTQYF
TGCGCCAGCAGCCGCGGGGTGGAGACAGATACGCAGTATTTT